These T cell receptor beta chains were read from a single sample in a study of monozygotic twins with inflammatory bowel disease. TCRdb re-called the 5' RACE reads; one entry per CDR3 protein, DNA not given. This sample's table reports some 170,000 distinct CDR3 sequences. Material: blood. The source is a human donor with ulcerative colitis or Crohn's disease, or a healthy co-twin of an affected twin (not recorded which). CDR3s include the opening cysteine and the closing phenylalanine or tryptophan. Each record gives: V gene, J gene, CDR3 protein.

V gene: TRBV11-3; J gene: TRBJ2-5; CDR3 protein: CASSLDAGGRETQYF
V gene: TRBV5-1; J gene: TRBJ2-1; CDR3 protein: CASSLEYQTNEQFF
V gene: TRBV28; J gene: TRBJ1-4; CDR3 protein: CASSLGADNEKLFF
V gene: TRBV19; J gene: TRBJ2-3; CDR3 protein: CASSIRTADTQYF
V gene: TRBV6-2/TRBV6-3; J gene: TRBJ2-1; CDR3 protein: CASSYPKKRAPKGNEQFF
V gene: TRBV11-2; J gene: TRBJ1-2; CDR3 protein: CASSLDARIPSNYGYTF
V gene: TRBV12-3/TRBV12-4; J gene: TRBJ1-1; CDR3 protein: CASSGSQGSEAFF
V gene: TRBV7-3; J gene: TRBJ1-1; CDR3 protein: CASSLFYVGQEGKAFF
V gene: TRBV20-1; J gene: TRBJ2-6; CDR3 protein: CSARQVARGANVLTF
V gene: TRBV19; J gene: TRBJ1-4; CDR3 protein: CASSAHRGTNEKLFF
V gene: TRBV18; J gene: TRBJ1-1; CDR3 protein: CAGSPTKVAEAFF
V gene: TRBV7-2; J gene: TRBJ2-2; CDR3 protein: CASSQALGGGGELFF
V gene: TRBV4-3; J gene: TRBJ1-4; CDR3 protein: CASSQEVGRGEEKLFF
V gene: TRBV20-1; J gene: TRBJ2-1; CDR3 protein: CSATRGLAGDEQFF
V gene: TRBV11-1; J gene: TRBJ2-1; CDR3 protein: CASSWAGGNEQFF
V gene: TRBV15; J gene: TRBJ2-7; CDR3 protein: CATSRGDRETYEQYF
V gene: TRBV7-8; J gene: TRBJ2-2; CDR3 protein: CASSLVGGSGELFF
V gene: TRBV7-2; J gene: TRBJ1-1; CDR3 protein: CASSLPTQNTEAFF
V gene: TRBV20-1; J gene: TRBJ2-7; CDR3 protein: CSAWDSTYEQYF